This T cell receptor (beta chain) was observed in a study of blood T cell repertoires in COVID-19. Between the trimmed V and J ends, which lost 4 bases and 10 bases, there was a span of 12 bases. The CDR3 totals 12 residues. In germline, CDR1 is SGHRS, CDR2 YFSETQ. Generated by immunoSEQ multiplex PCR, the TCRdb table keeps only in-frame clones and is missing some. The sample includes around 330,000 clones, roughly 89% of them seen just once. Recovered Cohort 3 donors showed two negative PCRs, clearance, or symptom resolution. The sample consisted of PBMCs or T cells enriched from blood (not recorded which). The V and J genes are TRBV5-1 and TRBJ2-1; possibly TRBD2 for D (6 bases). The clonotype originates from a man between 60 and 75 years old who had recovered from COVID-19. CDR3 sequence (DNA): TGCGCCAGCAGCAGGGACTTATACGAGCAGTTCTTC. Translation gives CASSRDLYEQFF. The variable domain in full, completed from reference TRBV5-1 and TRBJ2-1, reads KAGVTQTPRYLIKTRGQQVTLSCSPISGHRSVSWYQQTPGQGLQFLFEYFSETQRNKGNFPGRFSGRQFSNSRSEMNVSTLELGDSALYLCASSRDLYEQFFGPGTRLTVL.